This TCR beta chain was sequenced in a study of blood T cell repertoires in COVID-19. Study details: Acute and convalescent COVID-19 specimens originated in the United States, Italy and Spain. PBMCs, B-cell-depleted T cells, or T cells were the source of the cDNA or gDNA that made up the material.

Sequencing used immunoSEQ multiplex PCR; TCRdb keeps in-frame clones, though not all of them. The sample includes around 250,000 clones, around 93% of them seen just once. Study members were between roughly 18 and 100 years old and lived in roughly 24 US regions. This CDR3 comprises 19 residues. V shed 2 bases, J shed 5 bases, and the junction held 21 bases outside the gene matches. Germline CDR1 GTSNPN, CDR2 SVGIG (reference sequence). Sequenced input: PBMCs or T cells enriched from blood (not recorded which). This receptor was obtained from a human donor in a cohort exposed to, infected with or recovered from COVID-19 (not recorded which). The donor label of this sample is uncertain. The chain combines TRBV30 with TRBJ2-5, with 9 bases lining up with TRBD2. The CDR3 loop reads CAWSSAAGGPNGIRETQYF. The CDR3 DNA reads TGTGCCTGGAGTTCAGCGGCGGGGGGGCCAAACGGGATCCGGGAGACCCAGTACTTC.